These T cell receptor beta chains were read from a single sample in a study of T cell responses to AZD1222 COVID-19 vaccine. TCRdb's copy holds only in-frame clones and misses some; the assay was immunoSEQ multiplex PCR. In the table there are some 120,000 clones, approximately 84% of which are singletons. This specimen was peripheral blood, taken on day 0 of AZD1222 vaccination. These receptors all come from an adult in good health. CDR3s include the opening cysteine and the closing phenylalanine or tryptophan. The D gene is left open where the match is weak. Clone size is shown for a subset of rows, as once, few, many or a class of expanded clone.

TRBV6-5	TRBJ1-5	-	-	CASNQGRLSNQPQHF	TGTGCCAGCAATCAGGGACGGCTTAGCAATCAGCCCCAGCATTTT
TRBV5-8	TRBJ1-2	TRBD1	few	CASSLAAGQGASGYGYTF	TGTGCCAGCAGCTTGGCGGCTGGACAGGGGGCTTCGGGCTATGGCTACACCTTC
TRBV30	TRBJ2-7	-	-	CAWRVYRGRTPYEQYF	TGTGCCTGGAGAGTTTACCGGGGACGGACTCCGTACGAGCAGTACTTC
TRBV9	TRBJ2-3	TRBD2	few	CASSPWRGGADTQYF	TGTGCCAGCAGCCCCTGGCGGGGGGGCGCAGATACGCAGTATTTT
TRBV6-5	TRBJ1-2	-	-	CASKNSQVANYGYTF	TGTGCCAGCAAAAACAGCCAGGTAGCTAACTATGGCTACACCTTC
TRBV6-2/TRBV6-3	TRBJ2-2	-	once	CASSSPPWPNTGELFF	TGTGCCAGCAGCTCCCCTCCGTGGCCTAACACCGGGGAGCTGTTTTTT
TRBV28	TRBJ2-7	-	-	CATQSGDVYYEQYF	TGTGCCACCCAGTCGGGGGATGTTTACTACGAGCAGTACTTC
TRBV6-5	TRBJ2-1	-	-	CASRGRLYNEQFF	TGTGCCAGCAGAGGGAGGCTTTACAATGAGCAGTTCTTC
TRBV5-5	TRBJ2-5	-	-	CASSFREETQYF	TGTGCCAGCAGCTTTCGGGAAGAGACCCAGTACTTC
TRBV10-3	TRBJ2-7	TRBD1	-	CAISESVGTGSYEQYF	TGTGCCATCAGTGAGTCTGTCGGGACAGGTTCCTACGAGCAGTACTTC
TRBV5-4	TRBJ2-3	-	-	CASSFRTNTQYF	TGTGCCAGCAGCTTTCGGACAAACACGCAGTATTTT
TRBV24-1	TRBJ2-3	-	-	CATSESSTDTQYF	TGTGCCACCAGTGAGTCTAGCACAGATACGCAGTATTTT
TRBV6-5	TRBJ1-1	TRBD1	once	CASSYSTDRVSTEAFF	TGTGCCAGCAGTTACTCGACCGACAGGGTCAGCACTGAAGCTTTCTTT
TRBV4-2	TRBJ1-4	-	-	CASSQSPVARDEKLFF	TGTGCCAGCAGCCAATCCCCAGTAGCTAGGGATGAAAAACTGTTTTTT
TRBV7-7	TRBJ2-7	-	few	CASSLGKTYEQYF	TGTGCTAGCAGCTTAGGGAAGACCTACGAGCAGTACTTC
TRBV2	TRBJ1-1	-	-	CASRRGQRNTEAFF	TGTGCCAGCAGGCGGGGACAAAGGAACACTGAAGCTTTCTTT
TRBV27	TRBJ1-5	-	-	CASSLGGEVQPQHF	TGTGCCAGCAGTTTAGGGGGAGAGGTTCAGCCCCAGCATTTT
TRBV7-2	TRBJ2-3	TRBD2	-	CASSLREAGGGDTQYF	TGTGCCAGCAGCTTGCGGGAAGCGGGAGGGGGGGATACGCAGTATTTT
TRBV6-5	TRBJ1-4	-	-	CASSYGSIGVEKLFF	TGTGCCAGCAGTTATGGATCGATCGGGGTGGAAAAACTGTTTTTT
TRBV15	TRBJ2-3	-	-	CATSRGGVESRNTQYF	TGTGCCACCAGCAGAGGGGGGGTCGAGAGCAGGAATACGCAGTATTTT
TRBV15	TRBJ2-7	-	few	CATSRVPWGYEQYF	TGTGCCACCAGCAGAGTACCTTGGGGCTACGAGCAGTACTTC
TRBV24-1	TRBJ2-1	TRBD1	once	CATSDRTGFGEQFF	TGTGCCACCAGTGATCGGACAGGTTTCGGTGAGCAGTTCTTC
TRBV6-6	TRBJ2-7	-	-	CASTTLGGGSYEQYF	TGTGCCAGCACCACCTTAGGAGGGGGCTCCTACGAGCAGTACTTC
TRBV5-4	TRBJ1-1	-	few	CASSLRGNTEAFF	TGTGCCAGCAGCTTAAGGGGGAACACTGAAGCTTTCTTT
TRBV6-2/TRBV6-3	TRBJ2-7	TRBD2	-	CASSLGPLAGVYEQYF	TGTGCCAGCAGTCTAGGTCCCCTAGCGGGGGTCTACGAGCAGTACTTC
TRBV11-2	TRBJ1-1	-	-	CASSLDPTFTEAFF	TGTGCCAGCAGCTTAGACCCTACCTTCACTGAAGCTTTCTTT
TRBV9	TRBJ2-3	-	-	CASSARALADTQYF	TGTGCCAGCAGCGCCCGTGCGCTTGCAGATACGCAGTATTTT
TRBV10-3	TRBJ1-2	-	-	CAISGNGARGYTF	TGTGCCATCAGTGGGAATGGGGCCAGAGGCTACACCTTC
TRBV5-1	TRBJ2-1	TRBD1	-	CASSRTYGDRGRGQFF	TGCGCCAGCAGCCGAACGTACGGGGACAGGGGGCGCGGGCAGTTCTTC